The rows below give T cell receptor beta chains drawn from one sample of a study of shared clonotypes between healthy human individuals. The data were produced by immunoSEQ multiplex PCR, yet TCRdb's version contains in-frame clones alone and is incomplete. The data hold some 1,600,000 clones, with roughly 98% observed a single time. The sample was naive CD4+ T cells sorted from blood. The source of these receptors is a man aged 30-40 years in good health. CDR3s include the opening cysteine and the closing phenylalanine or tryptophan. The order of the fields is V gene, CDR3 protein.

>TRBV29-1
CSVEGGADTQYF
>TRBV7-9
CASRLGGSTTSTDTQYF
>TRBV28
CASSLRVAAQHF
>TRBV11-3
CASSLSLTPGGDTQYF
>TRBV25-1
CASRDGYRPEAFF
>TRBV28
CASRGSGKFSYNEQFF
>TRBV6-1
CASSGLQGSSQHF
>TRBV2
CASSDRDRAGANVLTF
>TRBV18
CASSPPGLAATGELFF
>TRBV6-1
CASNARGAYEQYF
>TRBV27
CASSSVTSYNEQFF
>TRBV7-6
CASSLITGDGYTF
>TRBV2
CASRTSGSGEQFF
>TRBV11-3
CASSAGPREQFF
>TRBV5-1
CASSFLSGSHEQYF
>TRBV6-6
CASRRREGVDTQYF
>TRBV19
CASSSGQRRGGTEAFF
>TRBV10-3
CAISESSSGSDEQFF
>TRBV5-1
CASSTPTSAAYNEQFF
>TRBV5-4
CASSLGSPGEAFF
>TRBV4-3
CASSQGLGGGYGYTF
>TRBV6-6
CASSSKLATDTQYF
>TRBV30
CAWSEGQAYQPQHF
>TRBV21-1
CASSKTGEAYEQYF
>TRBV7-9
CASSRRVGEQYF
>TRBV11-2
CASSLARAGGRETQYF
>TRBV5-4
CASSLEEEQYF
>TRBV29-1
CSVGGTSGEGTGELFF
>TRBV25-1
CASSRGQGAHRTDTQYF
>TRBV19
CASSIIRTGELFF
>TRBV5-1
CASSSAGTKGYNEQFF
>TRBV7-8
CASRALNTEAFF
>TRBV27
CASSLRTGNTGELFF
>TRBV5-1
CASSSGTSSWETQYF
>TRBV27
CASSPRGRTKVADTQYF
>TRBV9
CASSVASRTGPSVGGYTF
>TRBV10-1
CASSDGLAGVEQYF
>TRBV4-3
CASSHGQGGAFF
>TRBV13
CASSSRVHTQYF
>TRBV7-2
CASSRSGVTDTQYF
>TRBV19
CASSQAPIWPQHF
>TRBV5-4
CASSTKGSGANVLTF
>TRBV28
CASSLGLNSYEQYF
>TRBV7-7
CASSLGRYYNEQFF
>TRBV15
CATSRVRAGLVYEQYF
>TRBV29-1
CSVPRVSAGTQYF
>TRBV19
CASSIVSGEQYF
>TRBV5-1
CASSLITGTSYEQYF
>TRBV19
CASSPTSGSQVDTQYF
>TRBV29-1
CSGALGGEGSEQFF